Listed here is a single T cell receptor beta chain. No antigen is known for it. Qualities for individual bases were not recorded, and no much larger clone is one base off. This entry comes from a study of shared clonotypes between healthy human individuals (TCRdb year 2020). Broadly, across the study: The cohort included three men and two women between 18 and 49 years of age. For each donor, CD4 naive and CD4 memory were each given three plates, CD8 naive was given two plates, and CD8 memory was given one plate. Blood TCR repertoires of roughly five healthy adults were deeply sequenced to estimate repertoire size and the extent of clonotype sharing between individuals. Libraries were prepared and TCR repertoires were sequenced by different laboratories using diverse techniques, in order to increase sequencing depth and limit assay-specific biases. Between about 0.94 and 8.9 billion PBMCs per donor were obtained by leukapheresis.

Using the deep immunoSEQ assay, TCR CDR3 regions were amplified from genomic DNA by multiplex PCR. Genomic DNA extracted from each cell subset was distributed evenly over all wells of several immunoSEQ 96-well plates, and each plate served as one replicate. For sorted subsets, each replicate PCR was loaded with 200 ng genomic DNA, equivalent to 30,000 or so T cell genomes. Purified libraries were quantified with a Qubit 3.0 fluorometer, sized on a Bioanalyzer 2100, and re-quantified with the KAPA Library Quantification kit. A separate single-read 150-cycle Illumina NextSeq 550 flow cell was used to sequence each immunoSEQ 96-well plate. The authors processed their data as follows. The immunoSEQ output contained only junctional sequences without quality scores, so filtering could not match that applied to full-length reads. Sequences were annotated with PyIR, a Python wrapper for IgBLAST v1.9, using IMGT germline references to assign V/J genes and CDR3. Reads were removed for weak V/J assignments (E-value above 1e-6), missing CDR3, stop codons, out-of-frame junctions, or ambiguous translated residues. A V3J clonotype was defined by an identical inferred V gene, J gene, and CDR3 amino acid sequence. Percentage overlap between repertoires was computed as shared unique clonotypes divided by the size of the smaller repertoire. Repertoire richness was assessed with RTK rarefaction, the Chao1 estimator, and Recon v2.1 estimates of unobserved clonotypes. Generation probabilities for all TCRbeta clonotypes obtained by the gDNA method from a handful of donors were computed using OLGA. This is the immuneACCESS table as TCRdb keeps it, with only in-frame sequences that have V and J called. A part of the clones is gone; compared with another copy, unresolved V genes explain less than half, and the rest is unexplained. V and J calls and clone size follow that table, whereas D and trimming were derived from the DNA. The sample table lists some 650,000 clones, about 97% of them with a count of one. The ten largest account for less than 0.065% of the sample.

General findings and caveats noted by the study authors: Only blood was sampled, and tissue TCR repertoires likely differ from those in blood. Sharing across a few donors was observed for around 5% of naive CD4, about 4% of naive CD8, 2.3% of memory CD4, and about 0.4% of memory CD8 clonotypes. Rarefaction of sorted-subset datasets indicated incomplete sequencing despite the large sequencing depth. Because the study included only a small number of donors, the genetic and exposure-history diversity represented was limited. Compared with non-shared clonotypes, clonotypes shared by all four sorted-subset donors had higher generation probabilities. Naive subsets generally had larger estimated clonotype richness than memory subsets did. Based on pairwise subsampling, the degree of clonotype sharing among donors was expected to be affected by sequencing depth.

The donors were healthy, HIV-negative adults with no recently reported acute infections or vaccinations. Every donor was a Caucasian adult residing in Nashville, Tennessee, USA. CD4+ T cells were enriched through magnetic negative selection, after which naive cells were positively selected on CD45RA and the remaining negative fraction served as the memory subset. Blood was obtained by leukapheresis, after which PBMCs were separated by Ficoll-Histopaque density gradient centrifugation and cryopreserved in liquid nitrogen vapor phase. Analytical flow cytometry was used to check the purity and quantity of every magnetically sorted T cell population. Each sorted fraction had its genomic DNA isolated and then quantified by UV absorbance on a Nanodrop 2000c. The CDR3 numbers 14 residues from cysteine through phenylalanine. Only CDR3 DNA remains: 42 bases, in frame from the first base. In the germline V gene, CDR1 corresponds to SGHTA and CDR2 to FQGNSA. V is cut back by 3 bases and J by 5 bases, with 4 bases in the junction unmatched.

This receptor chain uses TRBV7-2 and TRBJ1-1; 9 nucleotides in the junction match TRBD1. The TCR originated in a woman aged 25-40 years in good health. Sequencing was carried out using naive CD4+ T cells sorted from blood. Reading the label with the study, this specimen's cell subset or site is: CD45RA+ positively selected. This receptor carries the CDR3 CASSFTGGATEAFF. The nucleotide sequence reads TGTGCCAGCAGCTTCACAGGGGGCGCGACTGAAGCTTTCTTT.